These 22 T cell receptor beta chains were sequenced from one sample in a study of cytomegalovirus exposure and HLA in healthy donors. The PCR had 60 Vbeta and 13 Jbeta primers. Assay used: immunoSEQ multiplex PCR; TCRdb lists only in-frame clones, some missing. Among 150,000 to 200,000 clones, about 80% were seen once, and the ten largest hold 4.4%. Sequenced: PBMCs. All receptors come from a woman in her 30s in good health and CMV-seropositive.

The chain has TRBV30 and TRBJ2-7, with TRBD1 matching 8 bases. CDR3 length: 19 amino acids. From germline, CDR1 is GTSNPN and CDR2 SVGIG (reference sequence). Trimming removed 0 bases from V and 6 bases from J; junction bases left unmatched: 22. CDR3 residues: CAWSVQRTGVSGTGGEQYF. The CDR3 nucleotides read TGTGCCTGGAGTGTACAAAGGACAGGAGTTTCGGGGACAGGCGGCGAGCAGTACTTC.

The rearrangement joins TRBV4-2 to TRBJ1-6; D possibly corresponds to TRBD1 (6 bases). V lost 4 bases and J 1 base, leaving 17 bases between the germline ends. Germline loops: CDR1 LGHNA, CDR2 YNFKEQ. The CDR3 runs 18 residues. CDR3 in amino acids: CASSRGITGMSYNSPLHF. For the CDR3, the DNA is TGTGCCAGCAGCCGAGGTATAACAGGGATGTCCTATAATTCACCCCTCCACTTT.

The J gene is TRBJ1-1, the V gene TRBV6-6, with D possibly being TRBD1 (6 bases). This CDR3 is 15 amino acids long. Germline-derived CDR1 and CDR2 are MNHNY and SVGAGI (reference sequence). Trimming pared 2 bases from V and 4 bases from J, leaving 14 bases between. The CDR3 loop reads CASSYDQGRVTEAFF. The DNA for the CDR3 is TGTGCCAGCAGTTACGACCAGGGGCGAGTCACTGAAGCTTTCTTT.

The gene calls are TRBV10-2 and TRBJ1-2; D gene unclear. Trimming pared 2 bases from V and 2 bases from J, leaving 9 bases between. Germline V gene data show CDR1 as WSHSY and CDR2 as SAAADI. The CDR3 sequence is 14 residues long. The CDR3 here is CASSERLLNYGYTF. The CDR3 DNA reads TGCGCCAGCAGTGAGAGACTACTAAACTATGGCTACACCTTC.

V and J are TRBV10-3 and TRBJ2-5, with D maybe TRBD1 (6 bases). Trimming removed 5 bases from V and 5 bases from J, with 9 bases in between. There are 12 residues in the CDR3. Germline CDR1 is ENHRY and CDR2 is SYGVKD. CDR3 sequence reads: CAISQGWETQYF. The CDR3 bases are TGTGCCATCAGTCAGGGGTGGGAGACCCAGTACTTC.

This clone appeared once. A much larger clonotype is one base distant, so this may be a read error. The chain uses TRBV7-6 and TRBJ2-5; the D is unclear. Trimming left V 2 bases short and J 2 bases short, with 3 bases between. Germline lookup yields CDR1 SGHVS and CDR2 FNYEAQ. The CDR3 consists of 12 residues. The CDR3: CASSLIQETQYF. The DNA for the CDR3 is TGTGCCAGCAGCTTAATACAAGAGACCCAGTACTTC.

This rearrangement joins TRBV6-1 to TRBJ1-3, with D tentatively TRBD1 (6 bases). Germline CDR1 and CDR2: MNHNS and SASEGT. V shed 9 bases and J shed 2 bases, with 14 bases lying between them. This CDR3 is built from 14 residues. The CDR3 loop reads CASGGGFAGNTIYF. CDR3 sequence (DNA): TGTGCCAGTGGGGGGGGCTTTGCTGGAAACACCATATATTTT.

This chain links TRBV5-8 with TRBJ1-1; D is possibly TRBD1 (6 bases). CDR1 is SGHTS and CDR2 is YDEGEE in the germline V gene. V shed 4 bases and J shed 2 bases, with 12 bases lying between them. This CDR3 has 14 residues. Here the CDR3 reads CASSERTDNTEAFF. The CDR3 nucleotides are TGTGCCAGCAGCGAACGGACAGATAACACTGAAGCTTTCTTT. The variable domain in full, with the rest retrieved from reference TRBV5-8 and TRBJ1-1, is EAGVTQSPTHLIKTRGQQATLRCSPISGHTSVYWYQQALGLGLQFLLWYDEGEERNRGNFPPRFSGRQFPNYSSELNVNALELEDSALYLCASSERTDNTEAFFGQGTRLTVV.

This chain connects TRBV27 to TRBJ1-6; TRBD1 agrees at 7 bases. This CDR3 is built from 14 residues. After removal of 6 bases from V and 10 bases from J, the junction contained 9 bases not matched to a gene. The germline V gene has CDR1 MNHEY and CDR2 SMNVEV (reference sequence). DNA for the CDR3: TGTGCCAGCAGCCTCAACAGGGGAAAGTCACCCCTCCACTTT. Its protein product is CASSLNRGKSPLHF.

To note about this clone: The junction does not match germline at one end; this may be a read error. The chain carries TRBV7-9 and TRBJ2-7; 7 bases map to TRBD2. The CDR3 consists of 16 residues. Germline CDR1 SEHNR, CDR2 FQNEAQ (reference sequence). In DNA form, the CDR3 reads TGTTCCAGCAGCATCATCATGGGGGGGAAGGACTACGAGCAGTACTTC. Residues: CSSSIIMGGKDYEQYF.

The rearrangement links TRBV15 to TRBJ2-3, with 10 bases fitting TRBD1. This CDR3 spans 17 amino acids. Per the germline V gene, CDR1 is LNHNV and CDR2 is YYDKDF (reference sequence). Trimming took 6 bases from V and 1 from J; bases not matched to a gene: 10. The CDR3 reads CATSYGTGDGGTDTQYF. CDR3 nucleotide sequence: TGTGCCACCAGTTACGGGACAGGGGATGGGGGCACAGATACGCAGTATTTT.

The V call is TRBV9, the J call TRBJ1-1, with TRBD1 as a possible D gene (6 bases). The germline V and J ends were trimmed by 4 bases and 2 bases, with 9 bases remaining between them. Germline values: CDR1 SGDLS, CDR2 YYNGEE. The CDR3 loop spans 13 amino acids. The CDR3 spells CASSRGGNTEAFF. For the CDR3, the DNA is TGTGCCAGCAGCCGGGGGGGCAACACTGAAGCTTTCTTT.

The V and J genes are TRBV5-1 and TRBJ2-7; 10 positions agree with TRBD2. Germline V CDR1 and CDR2: SGHRS, YFSETQ. This CDR3 is 18 amino acids long. The V segment lost 4 bases and the J segment 0 bases; nucleotides outside the gene matches: 13. The CDR3: CASSPGASGGTSSYEQYF. CDR3 in DNA: TGCGCCAGCAGCCCTGGCGCTAGCGGGGGCACCAGCTCCTACGAGCAGTACTTC.

This chain links TRBV11-3 with TRBJ2-7, with 10 bases lining up with TRBD2. The germline V gene encodes CDR1 SGHNT and CDR2 YENEEA. The CDR3 has 15 residues. V gave up 5 bases and J gave up 0 bases; unmatched junction bases: 4. In DNA, the CDR3 is TGTGCCAGCAGCGCTAGGACTAGCGGCTCCTACGAGCAGTACTTC. Residues: CASSARTSGSYEQYF.

This chain connects TRBV2 to TRBJ2-6; TRBD1 aligns across 12 bases. The CDR3 totals 18 residues. Trimming removed 6 bases from V and 4 bases from J; junction bases left unmatched: 10. Germline V gene data show CDR1 as SNHLY and CDR2 as FYNNEI. The CDR3 here is CASRAPRDRGPGANVLTF. The CDR3 DNA reads as TGTGCCAGCAGAGCACCCCGGGACAGGGGGCCGGGGGCCAACGTCCTGACTTTC.

The rearrangement joins TRBV30 to TRBJ1-2; possibly TRBD1 for D (5 bases). The CDR3 sequence is 16 residues long. Germline CDR1 and CDR2: GTSNPN and SVGIG (reference sequence). The V and J ends lost 0 bases and 0 bases respectively, with 14 bases between them. CDR3 region: CAWSVQVGGANYGYTF. The CDR3 region has the DNA TGTGCCTGGAGTGTACAAGTCGGGGGAGCTAACTATGGCTACACCTTC.

The J gene is TRBJ2-5, the V gene TRBV7-2, with 12 bases identical to TRBD2. Germline CDR1 is SGHTA and CDR2 is FQGNSA. The CDR3 is 13 amino acids. The V gene end was trimmed by 4 bases and the J gene end by 14 bases; junction bases not matched to a gene: 8. This CDR3 reads CASSSGLAGHIYF. The CDR3 nucleotides are TGTGCCAGCAGCTCCGGACTAGCGGGGCACATATACTTC.

The chain employs TRBV5-1 and TRBJ1-1, with 7 bases fitting TRBD1. V lost 0 bases, J lost 3 bases, and 5 bases stayed unmatched. In germline, CDR1 is SGHRS, CDR2 YFSETQ. This CDR3 has 15 amino acids. The CDR3 sequence is CASSLGDRLDTEAFF. The CDR3 coding sequence is TGCGCCAGCAGCTTGGGGGACAGACTTGACACTGAAGCTTTCTTT.

This chain joins TRBV15 and TRBJ2-5; 8 nucleotides match TRBD1. This CDR3 contains 14 residues. From germline, CDR1 is LNHNV and CDR2 YYDKDF (reference sequence). Germline trimming cut 3 bases from V and 2 bases from J; bases unmatched to any gene: 2. For the CDR3, the DNA is TGTGCCACCAGCAGGCGGACAGGGCAAGAGACCCAGTACTTC. Protein sequence: CATSRRTGQETQYF.

V gene TRBV4-1 combines with J gene TRBJ2-5; possibly TRBD1 for D (6 bases). The CDR3 totals 14 residues. Germline V lookup: CDR1 MGHRA, CDR2 YSYEKL. V lost 2 bases, J lost 3 bases, and 10 bases lay in between. CDR3 loop: CASSQFGQKETQYF. For the CDR3, the DNA is TGCGCCAGCAGCCAATTTGGACAGAAAGAGACCCAGTACTTC.

This chain connects TRBV11-2 to TRBJ1-1; D gene unclear. The CDR3 covers 14 residues. Trimming stripped 1 base from V and 2 bases from J, with 8 bases between. The germline V gene encodes CDR1 SGHAT and CDR2 FQNNGV. CDR3 bases: TGTGCCAGCAGCTTAGGTTACAGAAACACTGAAGCTTTCTTT. Translating gives CASSLGYRNTEAFF.

In its sample, this clone was seen a few times. The CDR3 DNA is TGTGCCATCAGTGAGTCCACAGGGTCTTACTACGAGCAGTACTTC. Translated: CAISESTGSYYEQYF. The rearrangement uses TRBV10-3 and TRBJ2-7; possible D gene TRBD1, 6 bases. Per the germline V gene, CDR1 is ENHRY and CDR2 is SYGVKD. The ends were cut back, 0 bases at V and 3 bases at J, with 12 bases in the middle. There are 15 residues in the CDR3.